This TCR beta chain was found in a study of blood T cell repertoires in COVID-19. Assay used: immunoSEQ multiplex PCR; TCRdb lists only in-frame clones, some missing. Altogether tens of thousands of clones are present, about 85% being singletons, with the ten largest covering roughly 21%. Germline-derived CDR1 and CDR2 are KGHSH and LQKENI. The V gene lost 1 base and the J gene lost 0 bases, with 6 bases spanning the gap. CDR3 length: 14 residues. Sequencing was performed on peripheral blood. The receptor comes from a woman aged 80 or over with COVID-19, enrolled during active disease. This chain joins TRBV18 and TRBJ1-1; D remains unclear. The CDR3 loop reads CASSPQSVNTEAFF. The DNA of the CDR3 is TGTGCCAGCTCACCACAGAGTGTGAACACTGAAGCTTTCTTT.